This TCR beta chain was retrieved from a study of T cell responses to AZD1222 COVID-19 vaccine. Study findings and constraints: Breadth and depth of Spike-specific TCRs rose after two AZD1222 doses.

Germline V CDR1 and CDR2: WSHSY, SAAADI. Trimming removed 6 bases at V and 1 base at J, with 15 bases between. The CDR3 loop spans 15 amino acids. TCRdb keeps only in-frame clones here, not all; method: immunoSEQ multiplex PCR. The data show about 160,000 clones, approximately 90% seen once. In regard to this clone: Its antigen is unidentified.

The chain links TRBV10-2 to TRBJ1-1; a weak D match, TRBD1 (6 bases). The clonotype comes from an adult who received the AZD1222 COVID-19 vaccine. This material consisted of peripheral blood, taken 28 days after the second AZD1222 dose. CDR3 in DNA: TGCGCCAGCAGAACGGGGGGGCGGTCGAACACTGAAGCTTTCTTT. Encoded protein: CASRTGGRSNTEAFF.